These 27 T cell receptor beta chains were all obtained from the same sample, sequenced in a study of T cell changes during pregnancy in multiple sclerosis. Sequenced by immunoSEQ multiplex PCR; TCRdb stores in-frame clones only, minus some. The data hold around 44,000 clones, with 88% observed a single time. Sequencing used CD4+ T cells from peripheral blood mononuclear cells, obtained in the second trimester of pregnancy. Receptor source: a female donor with multiple sclerosis, enrolled in a pregnancy study.

The V call is TRBV5-6, the J call TRBJ1-2; D is unclear. V lost 2 bases and J lost 5, with 13 bases in between. The CDR3 totals 14 residues. Germline values: CDR1 SGHDT, CDR2 YYEEEE. In DNA form, the CDR3 reads TGTGCCAGCAGCTTAGAGTTGAGGCAATATGGCTACACCTTC. It translates to CASSLELRQYGYTF.

V is TRBV5-1 and J is TRBJ2-7; a weak D match, TRBD1 (6 bases). The CDR3 has 14 residues. Germline CDR1 is SGHRS and CDR2 is YFSETQ. The ends were cut back, 7 bases at V and 0 bases at J, with 14 bases in the middle. CDR3 region: CASGPGTISYEQYF. In nucleotides, the CDR3 is TGCGCCAGCGGGCCCGGGACAATCTCCTACGAGCAGTACTTC.

This rearrangement joins TRBV7-3 to TRBJ2-2; perhaps TRBD2 as D (5 bases). Germline CDR1 reads SGHTA; CDR2 reads FQGTGA. The CDR3 is 15 residues long. V gave up 0 bases and J gave up 3 bases, with 8 bases separating them. CDR3 sequence reads: CASSLTGVDTGELFF. The CDR3 nucleotides are TGTGCCAGCAGCTTAACGGGAGTGGACACCGGGGAGCTGTTTTTT.

The gene calls are TRBV28 and TRBJ2-1; 8 bases are shared with TRBD2. This CDR3 has 18 residues. The junction had 10 bases not matched to a gene; V was cut back by 3 bases and J by 0 bases. CDR1 is MDHEN, CDR2 SYDVKM, per germline. CDR3 sequence reads: CASSLGHSSGLSYNEQFF. CDR3 bases: TGTGCCAGCAGTTTGGGACACTCTAGCGGGCTCTCCTACAATGAGCAGTTCTTC.

V and J are TRBV5-1 and TRBJ2-2, with TRBD2 matching 11 bases. With 3 bases clipped from V and 5 bases from J, the junction kept 6 bases outside the gene matches. CDR3 length equals 16 residues. The germline gives CDR1 SGHRS, CDR2 YFSETQ. The CDR3 sequence: CASSSLASGRTGELFF. The CDR3 DNA is TGCGCCAGCAGCTCCCTTGCTAGCGGGAGGACCGGGGAGCTGTTTTTT.

The chain couples TRBV2 to TRBJ2-7; tentatively, D is TRBD1 (5 bases). CDR1 and CDR2 from the germline V gene are SNHLY and FYNNEI. The length of the CDR3 is 15 residues. V was shortened by 6 bases and J by 5 bases, with 20 bases between the two germline ends. CDR3 DNA sequence: TGTGCCAGCAGAGTAATCAGGGATCTTGGGGACGAGCAGTACTTC. This translates into CASRVIRDLGDEQYF. Full variable domain (remainder filled in from reference TRBV2 and TRBJ2-7): EPEVTQTPSHQVTQMGQEVILRCVPISNHLYFYWYRQILGQKVEFLVSFYNNEISEKSEIFDDQFSVERPDGSNFTLKIRSTKLEDSAMYFCASRVIRDLGDEQYFGPGTRLTVT.

The chain employs TRBV12-5 and TRBJ2-3; 8 nucleotides align to TRBD2. Trimming removed 4 bases from V and 0 bases from J; junction bases left unmatched: 3. CDR1 and CDR2 (germline): LGHNT, FRNRAP. This CDR3 is built from 15 residues. This CDR3 reads CASGYSGTSTDTQYF. The CDR3 DNA reads as TGTGCTAGTGGTTATAGCGGGACTAGCACAGATACGCAGTATTTT.

CDR3: CASSRTDYGYTF. The CDR3 nucleotides read TGTGCCAGTAGTAGGACAGACTATGGCTACACCTTC. V usage is TRBV19 and J usage is TRBJ1-2; possible D gene TRBD1, 6 bases. V dropped 4 bases and J dropped 3 bases, with 6 bases sitting between them. Germline CDR1 is LNHDA and CDR2 is SQIVND (reference sequence). The CDR3 is 12 residues long.

This chain connects TRBV7-2 to TRBJ1-1; D remains ambiguous. The CDR3 spans 14 residues. V was clipped by 8 bases and J by 2 bases, with 15 bases between them. Germline V gene sequence: CDR1 SGHTA, CDR2 FQGNSA. CDR3 in DNA: TGTGCCAGCGGCCGAGACGGGTTTAACACTGAAGCTTTCTTT. Residues: CASGRDGFNTEAFF.

In the case of this clone: Other DNA sequences in the sample encode the same CDR3. V usage is TRBV14 and J usage is TRBJ1-1; tentatively, D is TRBD1 (5 bases). The germline V gene has CDR1 SGHDN and CDR2 FVKESK. This CDR3 has 15 amino acids. Trimming left V 6 bases short and J 2 bases short, with 16 bases between. This chain's CDR3 is CASSQRRGSNTEAFF. DNA of the CDR3: TGTGCCAGCAGTCAAAGAAGGGGCTCCAACACTGAAGCTTTCTTT. Drawing the rest from reference TRBV14 and TRBJ1-1, the complete variable domain is EAGVTQFPSHSVIEKGQTVTLRCDPISGHDNLYWYRRVMGKEIKFLLHFVKESKQDESGMPNNRFLAERTGGTYSTLKVQPAELEDSGVYFCASSQRRGSNTEAFFGQGTRLTVV.

The V call is TRBV5-4, the J call TRBJ2-7, with TRBD1 matching over 9 bases. CDR3 size: 14 residues. The V gene's germline CDR1 is SGHNT and CDR2 YYREEE (reference sequence). The V segment lost 1 base and the J segment 3 bases; nucleotides outside the gene matches: 2. The CDR3 loop is CASSLKDRGYEQYF. The DNA of the CDR3 is TGTGCCAGCAGCTTGAAGGACAGGGGCTACGAGCAGTACTTC.

This sequence joins TRBV2 and TRBJ1-1; D gene uncertain. Trimming cost V 3 bases and J 1 base, with 6 bases left between them. Germline CDR1 reads SNHLY; CDR2 reads FYNNEI. There are 13 residues in the CDR3. CDR3 in DNA: TGTGCCAGCAGTGATTCGCGGAACACTGAAGCTTTCTTT. Amino acids: CASSDSRNTEAFF.

The chain has TRBV25-1 and TRBJ1-2, with D possibly being TRBD1 (6 bases). The CDR3 runs to 15 residues. Per the germline V gene, CDR1 is MGHDK and CDR2 is SYGVNS. The ends were cut back, 10 bases at V and 7 bases at J, with 25 bases in the middle. For the CDR3, the DNA is TGTGCCACCAGCAGCCAAACAGGGCGGAAGGCTGGCTACACCTTC. Encoded protein: CATSSQTGRKAGYTF.

CDR3 amino acids: CASSSPGTRNVDEQFF. The CDR3 DNA follows: TGTGCCAGCAGCTCCCCCGGGACTAGGAATGTAGATGAGCAGTTCTTC. The genes are TRBV7-2 and TRBJ2-1; 8 nucleotides match TRBD2. The germline CDR1 and CDR2 sequences are SGHTA and FQGNSA. Trimming removed 4 bases from V and 8 bases from J; junction bases left unmatched: 13. The CDR3 is 16 amino acids.

The genes are TRBV7-9 and TRBJ1-5, with TRBD1 as a possible D gene (6 bases). Germline V CDR1 and CDR2: SEHNR, FQNEAQ (reference sequence). V was trimmed by 5 bases and J by 3 bases, leaving 11 bases between them. CDR3 length equals 14 residues. CDR3 sequence: CASSNTGFNQPQHF. CDR3 coding DNA: TGTGCCAGCAGCAACACAGGGTTCAATCAGCCCCAGCATTTT.

The rearrangement links TRBV19 to TRBJ1-2, with D perhaps TRBD1 (5 bases). Germline CDR1 LNHDA, CDR2 SQIVND (reference sequence). V lost 3 bases and J lost 2, with 10 bases in between. The CDR3 spans 14 residues. Written as DNA, the CDR3 is TGTGCCAGTAGTATGGGACTTTCAAACTATGGCTACACCTTC. Its protein product is CASSMGLSNYGYTF.

The J gene is TRBJ2-1, the V gene TRBV7-9; tentative D call: TRBD1 (6 bases). The CDR3 sequence is 14 residues long. The germline CDR1 and CDR2 sequences are SEHNR and FQNEAQ (reference sequence). The V gene lost 11 bases and the J gene lost 2 bases, with 16 bases spanning the gap. CDR3 nucleotide sequence: TGTGCCGGCTTACCACAGGGCCCCTACAATGAGCAGTTCTTC. Translation gives CAGLPQGPYNEQFF.

This rearrangement joins TRBV6-7 to TRBJ2-7; tentatively, D is TRBD2 (5 bases). TRBV6-7 is an open reading frame whose function is uncertain. The CDR3 loop spans 10 amino acids. V was shortened by 9 bases and J by 3 bases, with 6 bases between the two germline ends. CDR3 region: CASRDYEQYF. The CDR3 DNA reads as TGTGCCAGTCGGGACTACGAGCAGTACTTC.

V gene TRBV18 combines with J gene TRBJ2-3; TRBD2 aligns across 8 bases. The CDR3 has 16 residues. CDR1 is KGHSH, CDR2 LQKENI, per germline. J gave up 0 bases and V 4 bases, and 6 bases lay outside the gene matches. The CDR3 here is CASSREAGVSTDTQYF. CDR3 nucleotide sequence: TGTGCCAGCTCACGCGAAGCGGGAGTAAGCACAGATACGCAGTATTTT.

This clone ranks as medium-sized. CDR3 in DNA: TGTGCCAGCAGTTACCTCCGGACAGGGGGCGCATATGGCTACACCTTC. Amino acid sequence: CASSYLRTGGAYGYTF. V and J are TRBV6-5 and TRBJ1-2; 11 bases are a match to TRBD1. The germline V gene has CDR1 MNHEY and CDR2 SVGAGI. Trimming at V came to 2 bases and at J to 5 bases, leaving 7 bases not matched to a gene. The CDR3 covers 16 residues.

This chain links TRBV28 with TRBJ2-2; 7 bases agree with TRBD2. CDR3 size: 14 residues. With V trimmed by 10 bases and J by 6 bases, 11 bases remained unmatched. The germline CDR1 and CDR2 sequences are MDHEN and SYDVKM. Here the CDR3 DNA reads TGTGCCATCCAGGGAGGGTCTGGATCCGGGGAGCTGTTTTTT. Protein product: CAIQGGSGSGELFF. The full variable domain, with the rest looked up from reference TRBV28 and TRBJ2-2, is DVKVTQSSRYLVKRTGEKVFLECVQDMDHENMFWYRQDPGLGLRLIYFSYDVKMKEKGDIPEGYSVSREKKERFSLILESASTNQTSMYLCAIQGGSGSGELFFGEGSRLTVL.

This chain links TRBV27 with TRBJ2-2, with 12 bases matching TRBD2. The CDR3 contains 19 residues. J lost 0 bases, V lost 6 bases, and 11 bases had no gene match. Germline loops: CDR1 MNHEY, CDR2 SMNVEV (reference sequence). The chain's CDR3 is CASSLAGGPSTSNTGELFF. The CDR3 region has the DNA TGTGCCAGCAGCCTAGCGGGAGGGCCTTCTACTTCGAACACCGGGGAGCTGTTTTTT.

This chain connects TRBV7-2 to TRBJ2-7, with a tentative D call TRBD1 (5 bases). CDR1 is SGHTA and CDR2 is FQGNSA in the germline V gene. The CDR3 loop spans 12 amino acids. Between the trimmed V and J ends, which lost 1 base and 5 bases, there was a span of 6 bases. The CDR3 loop is CASSLGGHEQYF. The CDR3 DNA is TGTGCCAGCAGCTTAGGGGGCCACGAGCAGTACTTC.

The V call is TRBV27, the J call TRBJ2-1, with TRBD2 identical over 11 bases. Germline CDR1 is MNHEY and CDR2 is SMNVEV (reference sequence). Trimming cost V 5 bases and J 7 bases; bases outside gene matches: 7. The length of the CDR3 is 15 residues. The CDR3 region has the DNA TGTGCCAGCAGTACCCGACTAGCGGGATCTAATGAGCAGTTCTTC. Amino acids: CASSTRLAGSNEQFF.

This clone has a handful of counts. The V call is TRBV5-1, the J call TRBJ2-7, with 11 bases that match TRBD2. This CDR3 spans 17 amino acids. V gave up 4 bases and J gave up 2 bases; unmatched junction bases: 11. Per the germline V gene, CDR1 is SGHRS and CDR2 is YFSETQ. CDR3 sequence: CASSNLAGGRKTYEQYF. The CDR3 region has the DNA TGCGCCAGCAGCAATTTAGCGGGAGGGCGTAAAACCTACGAGCAGTACTTC.

For the CDR3, the DNA is TGTGCCAGCAGCCCGGCGACAGGCTGGGGATCCTACGAGCAGTACTTC. Residues: CASSPATGWGSYEQYF. V is TRBV11-2 and J is TRBJ2-7; maybe TRBD1 (6 bases). Germline CDR1 is SGHAT and CDR2 is FQNNGV. The CDR3 covers 16 residues. Trimming stripped 5 bases from V and 1 base from J, with 18 bases between.

V usage is TRBV28 and J usage is TRBJ1-5; possible D gene TRBD1, 6 bases. The CDR3 totals 16 residues. Trimming left V 7 bases short and J 0 bases short, with 16 bases between. Germline V CDR1 and CDR2: MDHEN, SYDVKM. CDR3 sequence reads: CASNRSNRDSNQPQHF. The CDR3 nucleotides read TGTGCCAGCAACCGTTCAAACAGGGATAGCAATCAGCCCCAGCATTTT.